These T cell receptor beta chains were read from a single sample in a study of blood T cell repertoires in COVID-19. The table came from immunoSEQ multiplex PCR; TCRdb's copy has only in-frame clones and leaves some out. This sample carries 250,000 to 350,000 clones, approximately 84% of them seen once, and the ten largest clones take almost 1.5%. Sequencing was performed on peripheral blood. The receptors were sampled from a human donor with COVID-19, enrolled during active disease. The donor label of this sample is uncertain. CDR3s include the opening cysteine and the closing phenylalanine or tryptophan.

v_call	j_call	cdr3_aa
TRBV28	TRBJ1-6	CASRVTSPYNSPLHF
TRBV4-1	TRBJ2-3	CASSPQGGGTDTQYF
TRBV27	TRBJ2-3	CASTPAGNTDTQYF
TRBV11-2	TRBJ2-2	CASSLDLGAANTGELFF
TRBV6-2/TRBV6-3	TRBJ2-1	CASSSEGAVYNEQFF
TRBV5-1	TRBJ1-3	CASSLGRASGNTIYF
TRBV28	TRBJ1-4	CASSSGGRNEKLFF
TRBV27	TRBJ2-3	CASSKTAGQQGTDTQYF
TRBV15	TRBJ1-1	CATSRDWTGEGFF
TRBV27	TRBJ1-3	CASSLTAAGNTIYF
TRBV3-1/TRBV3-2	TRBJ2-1	CASSPGLDHNEQFF
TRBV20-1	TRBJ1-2	CSASDGLGHTNYGYTF
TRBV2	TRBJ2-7	CASIETPYEQYF
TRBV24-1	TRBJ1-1	CATPVRHLNTEAFF
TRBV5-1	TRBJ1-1	CASSIRGTEAFF
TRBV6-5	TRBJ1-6	CASSYRRQPDNSPLHF
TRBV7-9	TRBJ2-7	CASSLGPEQYF
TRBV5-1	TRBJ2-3	CASSRLLEVDTQYF
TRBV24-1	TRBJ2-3	CATRDRSPDTQYF
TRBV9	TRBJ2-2	CASSVGSGGSASTGELFF
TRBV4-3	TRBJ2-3	CASSQDSTHPDTQYF
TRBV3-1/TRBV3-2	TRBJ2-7	CASSQDSSGRPYEQYF
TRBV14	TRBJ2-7	CASSQPDQGARDEQYF
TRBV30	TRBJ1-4	CAWSLGQLNEKLFF
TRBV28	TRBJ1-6	CASTVDRSDSPLHF
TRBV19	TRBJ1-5	CASSINREYQPQHF
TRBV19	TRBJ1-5	CASSMGQGAIQPQHF
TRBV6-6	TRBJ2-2	CASREGARGELFF
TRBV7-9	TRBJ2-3	CASLPTSGRADTQYF
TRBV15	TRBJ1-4	CATSRTQGGLFYEKLFF
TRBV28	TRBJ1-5	CASREQGGDQPQHF
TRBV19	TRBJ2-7	CASSTPGTGGGYEQYF
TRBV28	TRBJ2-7	CASSLYRTIYEQYF
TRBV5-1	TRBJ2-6	CASSLDRGIGANVLTF
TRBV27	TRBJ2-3	CASRDGRGGDTQYF
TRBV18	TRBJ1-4	CASYAGTGDEKLFF
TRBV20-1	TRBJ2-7	CSASLAGASGEYF
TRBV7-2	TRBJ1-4	CASSLIARNEKLFF
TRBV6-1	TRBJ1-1	CASSDRDKFTEAFF
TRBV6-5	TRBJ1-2	CASTRGGRANYGYTF
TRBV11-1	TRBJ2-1	CASSAGVAEYNEQFF
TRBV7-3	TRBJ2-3	CASSSLGAGNPDTQYF
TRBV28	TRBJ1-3	CASSLTGGFSGNTIYF
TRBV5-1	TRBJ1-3	CASSLTGVWTQRPSGNTIYF
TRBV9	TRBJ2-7	CASSTGLAESYEQYF
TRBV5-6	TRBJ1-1	CASSSLGQGNTEAFF
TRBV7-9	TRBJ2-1	CASTSQGSGNEQFF